This entry lists 32 T cell receptor beta chains sequenced from one sample in a study of blood T cells in healthy people across ages. Using a J-beta primer mix together with a sample-barcoded 5' primer, a second PCR was run for roughly 6 to 11 cycles. From the 5' RACE reads, TCRdb called clonotypes with MiXCR, one entry per CDR3 protein. Among around 1.1 million distinct CDR3 sequences listed, less than 45% were seen once. Sequenced: blood. The receptor set was obtained from a man aged 18 to 29 in good health.

The CDR3 nucleotides are TGTGCCAGCAGTGTCCGGGACAGGGACACTGAAGCTTTCTTT. Translated: CASSVRDRDTEAFF. The chain links TRBV9 to TRBJ1-1; TRBD1 matches 9 bases. CDR1 SGDLS and CDR2 YYNGEE come from the germline V gene. J gave up 3 bases and V 5 bases, and 5 bases lay outside the gene matches. This CDR3 spans 14 amino acids.

The rearrangement joins TRBV3-1 to TRBJ2-2; D not resolved. The tail of the sequence fits TRBJ1-1 better, so the J call may be wrong. Germline values: CDR1 LGHDT, CDR2 YNNKEL (reference sequence). This CDR3 contains 17 residues. This chain's CDR3 is CASSTVRKFLSVEGAFF. The CDR3 coding sequence is TGTGCCAGCAGTACCGTGCGGAAATTTTTGTCTGTGGAAGGAGCTTTCTTT.

This clonotype was observed a few times. The V and J genes are TRBV20-1 and TRBJ2-3; 8 bases are shared with TRBD1. The CDR3 is 15 residues long. Trimming at V came to 2 bases and at J to 4 bases, leaving 8 bases not matched to a gene. CDR1 and CDR2 (germline): DFQATT, SNEGSKA (reference sequence). The CDR3 nucleotides read TGCAGTGCTAGAAAACAGGGGGTTTTCGCAGATACGCAGTATTTT. Its protein product is CSARKQGVFADTQYF.

The chain is built from TRBV5-1 and TRBJ2-3; 14 bases are a match to TRBD2. After removal of 4 bases from V and 2 bases from J, the junction contained 9 bases not matched to a gene. Germline V gene sequence: CDR1 SGHRS, CDR2 YFSETQ. The CDR3 is 18 residues long. CDR3 protein: CASSTGLAGALFTDTQYF. For the CDR3, the DNA is TGCGCCAGCAGCACGGGACTAGCGGGGGCCCTATTCACAGATACGCAGTATTTT.

This chain uses TRBV6-5 with TRBJ1-4; 8 nucleotides agree with TRBD1. The V segment lost 6 bases and the J segment 8 bases; nucleotides outside the gene matches: 8. This CDR3 has 14 amino acids. The germline V gene has CDR1 MNHEY and CDR2 SVGAGI. Here the CDR3 reads CASRPGGREEKLFF. CDR3 nucleotide sequence: TGTGCCAGCAGACCAGGGGGCCGGGAGGAAAAACTGTTTTTT.

On this clonotype: It may be a read error: a sequence one base away is much more abundant. Written as DNA, the CDR3 is TGTGCCTGCACCGACGGATATGGCTACACCTTC. This sequence encodes CACTDGYGYTF. V and J are TRBV2 and TRBJ1-2; no definite D call. The V gene's germline CDR1 is SNHLY and CDR2 FYNNEI. This CDR3 spans 11 amino acids. Trimming stripped 11 bases from V and 5 bases from J, with 12 bases between. The full variable domain, in which reference TRBV2 and TRBJ1-2 provide the parts outside the CDR3, is EPEVTQTPSHQVTQMGQEVILRCVPISNHLYFYWYRQILGQKVEFLVSFYNNEISEKSEIFDDQFSVERPDGSNFTLKIRSTKLEDSAMYFCACTDGYGYTFGSGTRLTVV.

This clonotype came up a few times. The chain combines TRBV2 with TRBJ2-1; D is uncertain. Trimming pared 7 bases from V and 5 bases from J, leaving 6 bases between. Germline V gene data show CDR1 as SNHLY and CDR2 as FYNNEI. The CDR3 is 11 amino acids. The CDR3 DNA reads TGTGCCAGCACTCTGAACAATGAGCAGTTCTTC. This sequence encodes CASTLNNEQFF.

The V gene is TRBV4-3, the J gene TRBJ2-5; D is possibly TRBD2 (7 bases). V was pared by 0 bases and J by 2 bases, with 13 bases between. Germline CDR1 LGHNA, CDR2 YSLEER. The CDR3 spans 16 residues. The chain's CDR3 is CASSQERGAEQETQYF. The CDR3 DNA sequence: TGCGCCAGCAGCCAAGAACGGGGGGCAGAACAAGAGACCCAGTACTTC.

The chain has TRBV3-1 and TRBJ2-2, with 9 nucleotides matching TRBD1. CDR3 length equals 14 residues. The germline V gene encodes CDR1 LGHDT and CDR2 YNNKEL (reference sequence). J was trimmed by 4 bases and V by 7 bases; bases with no gene match: 4. CDR3 bases: TGTGCCAGCAAACAGGGGGCAAGCACCGGGGAGCTGTTTTTT. Translation: CASKQGASTGELFF.

The V and J genes are TRBV4-1 and TRBJ1-5; 9 bases match TRBD1. The junction had 4 bases not matched to a gene; V was cut back by 0 bases and J by 4 bases. This CDR3 has 16 residues. Germline V gives CDR1 MGHRA, CDR2 YSYEKL. CDR3 DNA sequence: TGCGCCAGCAGCCAAGAATTCGGGACAGGGAATCAGCCCCAGCATTTT. Its translation: CASSQEFGTGNQPQHF.

The chain links TRBV20-1 to TRBJ2-3; tentative D call: TRBD2 (6 bases). V was pared by 1 base and J by 2 bases, with 13 bases between. The germline CDR1 and CDR2 sequences are DFQATT and SNEGSKA (reference sequence). The CDR3 length is 15 residues. The CDR3 DNA follows: TGCAGTGCTAGAGTCCCGGGGCGGGACACAGATACGCAGTATTTT. It translates to CSARVPGRDTDTQYF.

V gene TRBV5-1 combines with J gene TRBJ1-2; D is uncertain. The CDR3 loop spans 15 amino acids. The V end lost 4 bases, the J end lost 6 bases, and 19 bases lay between the germline ends. Germline-derived CDR1 and CDR2 are SGHRS and YFSETQ. The CDR3 sequence: CASSPLREPGNGYTF. The CDR3 DNA reads as TGCGCCAGCAGCCCTTTACGGGAGCCTGGCAATGGCTACACCTTC.

This chain uses TRBV6-6 with TRBJ2-5, with D uncertain. The closer fit of TRBJ2-7 to the DNA end suggests the J call may be wrong. Germline V CDR1 and CDR2: MNHNY, SVGAGI (reference sequence). This CDR3 is 13 amino acids long. The CDR3 sequence: CASSYSKTNEQYF. CDR3 sequence (DNA): TGTGCCAGCAGTTACTCGAAGACCAACGAGCAGTACTTC.

For this clonotype: Possible read error: a much larger clone is one base away. The rearrangement uses TRBV9 and TRBJ2-5; D remains ambiguous. The closer fit of TRBJ2-7 to the DNA end suggests the J call may be wrong. Germline assignment: CDR1 SGDLS and CDR2 YYNGEE. The CDR3 sequence is 14 residues long. CDR3 bases: TGTGCCAGCAGCGCCAGTGATATTGAAGGCGAGCAGTACTTC. This gives the protein CASSASDIEGEQYF.

This clonotype was seen more than once but under ten times. The chain combines TRBV6-1 with TRBJ2-5, with D tentatively TRBD2 (5 bases). Germline CDR1 is MNHNS and CDR2 is SASEGT. CDR3 size: 16 residues. Trimming took off 3 bases at V and 0 bases at J, with 14 bases between the two ends. The chain's CDR3 is CASSDKRQKYQETQYF. CDR3 in DNA: TGTGCCAGCAGTGATAAGCGGCAGAAGTACCAAGAGACCCAGTACTTC.

The genes are TRBV6-5 and TRBJ2-3; D unresolved. The CDR3 consists of 14 residues. V lost 0 bases, J lost 6 bases, and 10 bases lay in between. CDR1 is MNHEY, CDR2 SVGAGI, per germline. CDR3 in amino acids: CASSYSTSGDTQYF. As DNA, the CDR3 is TGTGCCAGCAGTTACTCGACGTCAGGCGATACGCAGTATTTT.

This clonotype was seen only a few times. The chain uses TRBV4-1 and TRBJ2-4; D possibly uses TRBD1 or TRBD2 (5 bases each). V was clipped by 0 bases and J by 9 bases, with 12 bases between them. Per germline, CDR1 MGHRA and CDR2 YSYEKL. The CDR3 runs to 14 residues. CDR3: CASSQDLVRGIQYF. The CDR3 DNA is TGCGCCAGCAGCCAAGACCTCGTGAGGGGCATTCAGTACTTC.

The CDR3 region is CASGTVNQPQHF. Here the CDR3 DNA reads TGTGCCAGCGGGACAGTGAATCAGCCCCAGCATTTT. This chain uses TRBV9 with TRBJ1-5; TRBD1 matches at 7 bases. Trimming removed 7 bases from V and 4 bases from J; junction bases left unmatched: 2. This CDR3 has 12 amino acids. From germline, CDR1 is SGDLS and CDR2 YYNGEE.

The gene calls are TRBV6-5 and TRBJ1-6; perhaps TRBD1 as D (5 bases). Looked up from germline, CDR1 is MNHEY and CDR2 is SVGAGI. This CDR3 region has 14 residues. The V gene lost 5 bases and the J gene lost 0 bases, with 5 bases spanning the gap. The CDR3 reads CASSGASYNSPLHF. The CDR3 DNA is TGTGCCAGCAGTGGGGCCTCCTATAATTCACCCCTCCACTTT.

This clonotype was recorded only once. The gene calls are TRBV5-1 and TRBJ2-4; no reliable D call. In germline, CDR1 is SGHRS, CDR2 YFSETQ. This CDR3 contains 14 residues. Between the trimmed V and J ends, which lost 0 bases and 13 bases, there was a span of 17 bases. The CDR3 sequence: CASSLEGRPNEQYF. Here the CDR3 DNA reads TGCGCCAGCAGCTTGGAAGGCAGGCCTAATGAGCAGTACTTC.

This clonotype was found a few times. The chain joins TRBV7-2 to TRBJ2-1, with 10 bases matching TRBD2. The germline V gene has CDR1 SGHTA and CDR2 FQGNSA. V shed 7 bases and J 4 bases; nucleotides not matched to a gene: 7. The CDR3 is 15 residues long. CDR3 loop: CASTLAGDPYNEQFF. For the CDR3, the DNA is TGTGCCAGCACCCTAGCGGGGGATCCATACAATGAGCAGTTCTTC. The complete variable domain, with remaining parts taken from reference TRBV7-2 and TRBJ2-1, reads GAGVSQSPSNKVTEKGKDVELRCDPISGHTALYWYRQSLGQGLEFLIYFQGNSAPDKSGLPSDRFSAERTGGSVSTLTIQRTQQEDSAVYLCASTLAGDPYNEQFFGPGTRLTVL.

A remark on this clonotype: Its ends do not fully match the called genes, so a read error is possible. V gene TRBV13 combines with J gene TRBJ2-3; perhaps TRBD1 as D (5 bases). CDR1 is PRHDT and CDR2 is FYEKMQ in the germline V gene (reference sequence). The CDR3 is 14 amino acids. The CDR3 nucleotides read TGTGCCAGCAGCGTATCGTATAGCACAGGTACGCAGTATTTT. Residues: CASSVSYSTGTQYF.

As for this clonotype: A junction end diverges from the germline sequence, so it may reflect a read error. The chain employs TRBV6-5 and TRBJ2-6, with 8 bases matching TRBD1. Germline CDR1 and CDR2: MNHEY and SVGAGI. This CDR3 contains 14 residues. The CDR3, as DNA: TGTGCCAGCAACCAGGGGGCTGGGGCCAACGCCCTGACTTTC. Its translation is CASNQGAGANALTF.

This rearrangement joins TRBV6-5 to TRBJ2-2; TRBD1 aligns across 7 bases. Germline assignment: CDR1 MNHEY and CDR2 SVGAGI. Trimming took 6 bases from V and 5 from J; bases not matched to a gene: 9. The CDR3 is 15 residues long. For the CDR3, the DNA is TGTGCCAGCAGCCGTACAGGGGTGTGGACCGGGGAGCTGTTTTTT. Translated, it gives CASSRTGVWTGELFF.

The chain employs TRBV5-1 and TRBJ1-2; D ambiguous. The ends were cut back, 1 base at V and 3 bases at J, with 10 bases in the middle. CDR3 size: 14 residues. Germline V gene lookup returns CDR1 SGHRS and CDR2 YFSETQ. The CDR3 protein is CASSLTSGDYGYTF. CDR3 nucleotide sequence: TGCGCCAGCAGCTTGACGAGTGGCGACTATGGCTACACCTTC.

This clonotype was recorded a few times. The chain carries TRBV4-1 and TRBJ2-2; D uncertain. Trimming took off 4 bases at V and 1 base at J, with 7 bases between the two ends. Germline CDR1 and CDR2: MGHRA and YSYEKL. This CDR3 is built from 14 residues. CDR3: CASSPYLNTGELFF. The CDR3 bases are TGCGCCAGCAGCCCTTATTTGAACACCGGGGAGCTGTTTTTT.

The genes are TRBV6-4 and TRBJ2-1; 15 nucleotides match TRBD2. The length of the CDR3 is 19 residues. Germline trimming cut 6 bases from V and 0 bases from J; bases unmatched to any gene: 9. Germline lookup yields CDR1 MRHNA and CDR2 SNTAGT. The CDR3 region has the DNA TGTGCCAGCAGAATACCGGGACTAGCGGGGGGTAGCTCCTACAATGAGCAGTTCTTC. It specifies CASRIPGLAGGSSYNEQFF.

V usage is TRBV5-1 and J usage is TRBJ1-2, with a weak D call TRBD1 (5 bases). Germline CDR1 reads SGHRS; CDR2 reads YFSETQ. V was cut by 4 bases and J by 8 bases, with 15 bases left in between. This CDR3 has 13 amino acids. CDR3 DNA: TGCGCCAGCAGCCGGGACGGGGAAGGAGGCTACACCTTC. It encodes CASSRDGEGGYTF.

This clonotype was found a few times. This chain connects TRBV6-5 to TRBJ2-3, with 7 positions matching TRBD1. The CDR3 length is 13 residues. Per germline, CDR1 MNHEY and CDR2 SVGAGI. J was trimmed by 2 bases and V by 6 bases; bases with no gene match: 2. CDR3 sequence reads: CASRQGTTDTQYF. The CDR3 coding sequence is TGTGCCAGCAGACAGGGGACCACAGATACGCAGTATTTT.

This chain connects TRBV7-9 to TRBJ1-2, with 8 nucleotides matching TRBD1. CDR3 length: 15 amino acids. The germline CDR1 and CDR2 sequences are SEHNR and FQNEAQ (reference sequence). The V gene end was trimmed by 5 bases and the J gene end by 4 bases; junction bases not matched to a gene: 9. CDR3 loop: CASSPEDRVIYGYTF. CDR3 nucleotides: TGTGCCAGCAGCCCCGAGGACAGGGTTATCTATGGCTACACCTTC.

This clonotype was detected ten times or more. The genes are TRBV12-3 or TRBV12-4 and TRBJ2-7; D may be TRBD1 (6 bases). This CDR3 has 13 amino acids. V lost 4 bases to trimming and J lost 4 bases, with 11 bases between them. CDR3 protein: CASSSHQGYEQYF. CDR3 nucleotide sequence: TGTGCCAGCAGTTCACACCAGGGGTACGAGCAGTACTTC.

V usage is TRBV20-1 and J usage is TRBJ2-5; no clear D. The germline V and J ends were trimmed by 4 bases and 5 bases, with 8 bases remaining between them. Germline loops: CDR1 DFQATT, CDR2 SNEGSKA (reference sequence). This CDR3 is 11 amino acids long. In nucleotides, the CDR3 is TGCAGTGCTATATCTATGGAGACCCAGTACTTC. Its translation is CSAISMETQYF.